The next 28 T cell receptor beta chains were all read from a single sample in a study of graft-versus-host responses after intestinal transplantation (dated by TCRdb to about 2021). No antigens are known for them. The time point label, read with the paper, signifies: cells obtained before transplantation from donor or recipient. The library was obtained by the immunoSEQ multiplex PCR assay. TCRdb stores this immuneACCESS table with in-frame sequences only. Part of the clones is absent; in the studies checked, under half of the shortfall reflects unresolved V genes, and no reason is known for the rest. This sample comprises tens of thousands of clones, about nine tenths of them detected only once. The top ten clones comprise approximately 0.096% of the sample. The starting material was unstimulated CD4+ T cells sorted from spleen or lymph node cells, obtained before intestinal transplant. Every receptor here comes from a human donor who received an intestinal transplant.

This clone appeared a single time. This chain links TRBV2 with TRBJ2-3; TRBD1 might be the D (6 bases). Trimming took 7 bases from V and 0 from J, leaving 17 bases between them. The CDR3 is made up of 16 amino acids. Germline values: CDR1 SNHLY, CDR2 FYNNEI. The CDR3 DNA is TGTGCCAGCATGGCCAGGGGTCTTTCTAGCACAGATACGCAGTATTTT. This codes for CASMARGLSSTDTQYF.

CDR3 protein: CASSYLRTWETQYF. CDR3 DNA: TGTGCCAGCAGTTACCTTAGGACATGGGAGACCCAGTACTTC. The rearrangement links TRBV6-5 to TRBJ2-5; D might be TRBD1 (5 bases). Trimming shortened V by 2 bases and J by 5 bases, and 12 bases separated the two germline ends. The CDR3 contains 14 residues. The germline gives CDR1 MNHEY, CDR2 SVGAGI.

The chain links TRBV5-1 to TRBJ1-1; 7 nucleotides match TRBD1. Germline V CDR1 and CDR2: SGHRS, YFSETQ. V dropped 4 bases and J dropped 4; count of bases not matched to a gene: 4. The CDR3 loop spans 13 amino acids. In DNA form, the CDR3 reads TGCGCCAGCAGCGGTCAGGGGGGCACTGAAGCTTTCTTT. Protein product: CASSGQGGTEAFF.

The V call is TRBV7-2, the J call TRBJ2-3; maybe TRBD2 (5 bases). This CDR3 spans 16 amino acids. The germline V and J ends were trimmed by 2 bases and 2 bases, with 14 bases remaining between them. Looked up from germline, CDR1 is SGHTA and CDR2 is FQGNSA. In DNA form, the CDR3 reads TGTGCCAGCAGCTTACTAGCACGCTCACACACAGATACGCAGTATTTT. It is translated as CASSLLARSHTDTQYF.

The chain joins TRBV6-6 to TRBJ2-5, with D tentatively TRBD2 (7 bases). The germline V and J ends were trimmed by 5 bases and 5 bases, with 21 bases remaining between them. The V gene's germline CDR1 is MNHNY and CDR2 SVGAGI (reference sequence). The CDR3 length is 16 residues. CDR3 coding DNA: TGTGCCAGCAGTCACAGGAGGGGGGGCGAATCCGAGACCCAGTACTTC. Its protein is CASSHRRGGESETQYF.

Only a few counts were recorded for this clone. The rearrangement links TRBV10-3 to TRBJ1-3; unclear D gene. The V gene's germline CDR1 is ENHRY and CDR2 SYGVKD. V shed 3 bases and J shed 0 bases, with 9 bases lying between them. The CDR3 consists of 15 residues. CDR3 coding DNA: TGTGCCATCAGTGACCAGGCTCTCTCTGGAAACACCATATATTTT. Translation gives CAISDQALSGNTIYF.

The rearrangement links TRBV5-4 to TRBJ2-5, with 10 bases matching TRBD1. CDR3 size: 15 residues. Germline trimming cut 3 bases from V and 6 bases from J; bases unmatched to any gene: 8. CDR1 is SGHNT, CDR2 YYREEE, per germline (reference sequence). The CDR3 coding sequence is TGTGCCAGCAGCTCGGGGGACAGGGGAATCCAGACCCAGTACTTC. Amino acid sequence: CASSSGDRGIQTQYF.

The chain uses TRBV7-2 and TRBJ2-7; 7 bases match TRBD2. The CDR3 is 15 residues long. Trimming at V came to 4 bases and at J to 2 bases, leaving 8 bases not matched to a gene. The germline V gene encodes CDR1 SGHTA and CDR2 FQGNSA. The CDR3, as DNA: TGTGCCAGCAGCTCAAGTGGGGGGGGGACCTACGAGCAGTACTTC. Translated: CASSSSGGGTYEQYF.

The DNA for the CDR3 is TGTGCCAGCAGTTTAAGGGGACAGGACTATGGCTACACCTTC. Protein sequence: CASSLRGQDYGYTF. The chain links TRBV27 to TRBJ1-2, with TRBD1 matching over 8 bases. Per germline, CDR1 MNHEY and CDR2 SMNVEV (reference sequence). The CDR3 runs 14 residues. V lost 2 bases and J lost 3; bases outside the gene matches: 2.

DNA of the CDR3: TGTGCCAGCAGCTTCTGGACAGATACCTACGAGCAGTACTTC. As protein: CASSFWTDTYEQYF. This sequence joins TRBV11-2 and TRBJ2-7, with a weak D call TRBD1 (6 bases). Germline CDR1 reads SGHAT; CDR2 reads FQNNGV. The CDR3 spans 14 residues. Trimming cost V 3 bases and J 2 bases, with 11 bases left between them. The whole variable domain, remainder taken from reference TRBV11-2 and TRBJ2-7, is EAGVAQSPRYKIIEKRQSVAFWCNPISGHATLYWYQQILGQGPKLLIQFQNNGVVDDSQLPKDRFSAERLKGVDSTLKIQPAKLEDSAVYLCASSFWTDTYEQYFGPGTRLTVT.

In its sample, this clone was seen once. The chain couples TRBV7-9 to TRBJ1-2, with TRBD1 matching over 8 bases. V was clipped by 3 bases and J by 0 bases; unmatched bases: 3. The CDR3 has 15 amino acids. CDR1 is SEHNR and CDR2 is FQNEAQ in the germline V gene (reference sequence). CDR3: CASSLTGEPNYGYTF. The CDR3 DNA is TGTGCCAGCAGCTTGACAGGGGAGCCTAACTATGGCTACACCTTC. Supplemented by reference TRBV7-9 and TRBJ1-2, the full variable domain reads DTGVSQNPRHKITKRGQNVTFRCDPISEHNRLYWYRQTLGQGPEFLTYFQNEAQLEKSRLLSDRFSAERPKGSFSTLEIQRTEQGDSAMYLCASSLTGEPNYGYTFGSGTRLTVV.

This chain uses TRBV6-1 with TRBJ2-7; possible D gene TRBD1, 7 bases. The CDR3 loop spans 16 amino acids. Germline CDR1 MNHNS, CDR2 SASEGT. Deletions cut 1 base from V and 1 base from J, with 14 bases between. Here the CDR3 reads CASSEGQGGRSYEQYF. CDR3 nucleotides: TGTGCCAGCAGTGAAGGACAGGGAGGTCGGTCCTACGAGCAGTACTTC.

This sequence joins TRBV4-1 and TRBJ2-1; the match to TRBD1 covers 8 bases. The germline V gene has CDR1 MGHRA and CDR2 YSYEKL. The V gene end was trimmed by 4 bases and the J gene end by 4 bases; junction bases not matched to a gene: 3. This CDR3 is built from 14 residues. The DNA for the CDR3 is TGCGCCAGCAGCCCTGGACAGGGTTACAATGAGCAGTTCTTC. Translating it yields CASSPGQGYNEQFF.

The rearrangement uses TRBV27 and TRBJ2-7; 7 bases match TRBD2. The CDR3 sequence is 15 residues long. CDR1 and CDR2 from the germline V gene are MNHEY and SMNVEV (reference sequence). With 2 bases clipped from V and 4 bases from J, the junction kept 8 bases outside the gene matches. This CDR3 is CASSLGSLAAYEQYF. The CDR3 nucleotides read TGTGCCAGCAGTTTAGGGTCGCTAGCGGCGTACGAGCAGTACTTC.

The chain recombines TRBV14 with TRBJ2-1; maybe TRBD2 (7 bases). In germline, CDR1 is SGHDN, CDR2 FVKESK. The CDR3 spans 15 residues. V was clipped by 1 base and J by 9 bases, with 16 bases between them. The CDR3 DNA reads as TGTGCCAGCAGCCAAGTAATGCGGGGGCGGAGTGAGCAGTTCTTC. It is translated as CASSQVMRGRSEQFF.

The chain has TRBV27 and TRBJ1-2; D possibly corresponds to TRBD1 (6 bases). The CDR3 is made up of 13 amino acids. Trimming removed 6 bases from V and 8 bases from J, with 16 bases in between. The germline V gene has CDR1 MNHEY and CDR2 SMNVEV (reference sequence). In DNA, the CDR3 is TGTGCCAGCAGAGCTACAGGGATAGGAGGCTACACCTTC. Translated: CASRATGIGGYTF.

This rearrangement joins TRBV27 to TRBJ1-6; D call uncertain. Trimming left V 7 bases short and J 0 bases short, with 13 bases between. The CDR3 has 16 residues. From germline, CDR1 is MNHEY and CDR2 SMNVEV (reference sequence). CDR3 sequence reads: CASKSPLSSYNSPLHF. CDR3 sequence (DNA): TGTGCCAGCAAATCACCCTTGAGCTCCTATAATTCACCCCTCCACTTT.

The chain couples TRBV6-1 to TRBJ1-5; D possibly corresponds to TRBD1 (6 bases). Germline V gives CDR1 MNHNS, CDR2 SASEGT. There are 15 residues in the CDR3. Trimming removed 6 bases from V and 2 bases from J, with 14 bases in between. The chain's CDR3 is CASSEQGRGNQPQHF. The CDR3 nucleotides are TGTGCCAGCAGCGAGCAGGGGAGGGGCAATCAGCCCCAGCATTTT.

The J gene is TRBJ1-2, the V gene TRBV30, with 7 bases lining up with TRBD1. The germline V gene encodes CDR1 GTSNPN and CDR2 SVGIG (reference sequence). The CDR3 length is 15 residues. V shed 6 bases, J shed 8 bases, and the junction held 18 bases outside the gene matches. The CDR3 protein is CACSITPSRGAGYTF. The CDR3, as DNA: TGTGCCTGCTCCATTACCCCCAGCAGGGGGGCCGGCTACACCTTC.

The V gene is TRBV6-5, the J gene TRBJ2-1; D gene uncertain. Trimming cost V 2 bases and J 4 bases, with 6 bases left between them. CDR1 and CDR2 from the germline V gene are MNHEY and SVGAGI. The CDR3 consists of 13 residues. The chain's CDR3 is CASSYEKYNEQFF. Written as DNA, the CDR3 is TGTGCCAGCAGTTACGAGAAGTACAATGAGCAGTTCTTC.

V usage is TRBV28 and J usage is TRBJ1-2; D gene ambiguous. CDR1 and CDR2 from the germline V gene are MDHEN and SYDVKM. The V and J ends lost 6 bases and 2 bases respectively, with 13 bases between them. This CDR3 spans 14 amino acids. CDR3 region: CASSSPRGNYGYTF. CDR3 DNA sequence: TGTGCCAGCAGCTCGCCGCGGGGAAACTATGGCTACACCTTC.

The chain couples TRBV6-5 to TRBJ2-7, with TRBD1 matching 9 bases. The CDR3 extends over 14 amino acids. In germline, CDR1 is MNHEY, CDR2 SVGAGI. The junction had 6 bases not matched to a gene; V was cut back by 5 bases and J by 4 bases. CDR3 DNA sequence: TGTGCCAGCAGTCAAGACAGGGGGTTTTACGAGCAGTACTTC. Protein sequence: CASSQDRGFYEQYF.

About this clone: The junction does not match germline at one end; this may be a read error. The rearrangement joins TRBV7-2 to TRBJ2-3, with 11 bases lining up with TRBD2. The germline CDR1 and CDR2 sequences are SGHTA and FQGNSA. The CDR3 has 14 residues. This chain's CDR3 is CASTLAGGRDTQYF. The CDR3 bases are TGTGCCAGCACCTTAGCGGGGGGGCGGGATACGCAGTATTTT.

The rearrangement joins TRBV7-9 to TRBJ2-7, with TRBD2 matching 14 bases. This CDR3 is 17 amino acids long. Per germline, CDR1 SEHNR and CDR2 FQNEAQ (reference sequence). V trimming: 4 bases; J trimming: 3 bases; junction bases outside the gene matches: 8. In DNA, the CDR3 is TGTGCCAGCAGCTCGCCGGGACTAGCGGGGGTAGACTACGAGCAGTACTTC. Amino acid sequence: CASSSPGLAGVDYEQYF.

This chain connects TRBV15 to TRBJ2-5, with a weak D call TRBD1 (6 bases). The DNA end is a closer match to TRBJ2-7, so the J assignment may be wrong. Germline loops: CDR1 LNHNV, CDR2 YYDKDF (reference sequence). The CDR3 is made up of 16 amino acids. DNA of the CDR3: TGTGCCACCAGCAAGAGTGGGGGCTCCTTATTCTACGAGCAGTACTTC. It encodes CATSKSGGSLFYEQYF.

This chain uses TRBV5-4 with TRBJ1-2; D remains unclear. V lost 7 bases and J 6 bases, leaving 16 bases between the germline ends. Germline V gene lookup returns CDR1 SGHNT and CDR2 YYREEE (reference sequence). This CDR3 contains 13 residues. The CDR3 DNA reads TGTGCCAGCTTCCGGACTGGGGATAATGGCTACACCTTC. Residues: CASFRTGDNGYTF.

This chain links TRBV19 with TRBJ2-5, with 8 nucleotides matching TRBD2. V shed 1 base, J shed 2 bases, and the junction held 6 bases outside the gene matches. The germline gives CDR1 LNHDA, CDR2 SQIVND (reference sequence). This CDR3 has 16 amino acids. CDR3 DNA: TGTGCCAGTAGTATAGCCGGGGGGGCGCTTCAAGAGACCCAGTACTTC. It translates to CASSIAGGALQETQYF.

The chain's CDR3 is CASSLGPDARGEQYF. The CDR3 DNA reads as TGTGCCAGCAGCTTAGGGCCAGATGCTCGGGGCGAGCAGTACTTC. J is TRBJ2-7 and V is TRBV11-3, with D possibly matching TRBD2 (5 bases). This CDR3 region has 15 residues. V lost 1 base and J 6 bases, leaving 16 bases between the germline ends. The germline V gene encodes CDR1 SGHNT and CDR2 YENEEA.